Listed here are 31 T cell receptor beta chains from one sample, sequenced in a study of CD8 T cells in Susac syndrome. A quantity of about 0.5 to 1 ug RNA underwent reverse transcription using random hexamers. TCRdb fed the immunoSEQ multiplex PCR reads into MiXCR, producing one record per CDR3 protein. This table has more than 150,000 distinct CDR3 sequences, just under 97% appearing once. Sequenced sample: CD8+ T cells from PBMCs. These receptors all come from a human donor with multiple sclerosis.

V usage is TRBV9 and J usage is TRBJ1-2; no firm D call. Germline V lookup: CDR1 SGDLS, CDR2 YYNGEE. Trimming left V 3 bases short and J 8 bases short, with 11 bases between. CDR3 length: 12 residues. In DNA form, the CDR3 reads TGTGCCAGCAGCGCCGGATTAGGGGGCTACACCTTC. Translated, it gives CASSAGLGGYTF. Filled out from reference TRBV9 and TRBJ1-2, the complete variable domain reads DSGVTQTPKHLITATGQRVTLRCSPRSGDLSVYWYQQSLDQGLQFLIQYYNGEERAKGNILERFSAQQFPDLHSELNLSSLELGDSALYFCASSAGLGGYTFGSGTRLTVV.

The V gene is TRBV30, the J gene TRBJ1-2, with D maybe TRBD1 (5 bases). CDR3 size: 14 residues. CDR1 and CDR2 from the germline V gene are GTSNPN and SVGIG (reference sequence). V shed 8 bases and J shed 0 bases, with 16 bases lying between them. CDR3 sequence reads: CAPVGPGANYGYTF. The CDR3 nucleotides are TGTGCCCCTGTAGGCCCGGGGGCTAACTATGGCTACACCTTC. The full variable domain, its missing parts supplied by reference TRBV30 and TRBJ1-2, is SQTIHQWPATLVQPVGSPLSLECTVEGTSNPNLYWYRQAAGRGLQLLFYSVGIGQISSEVPQNLSASRPQDRQFILSSKKLLLSDSGFYLCAPVGPGANYGYTFGSGTRLTVV.

This chain joins TRBV7-9 and TRBJ2-5; 10 bases map to TRBD2. Germline V lookup: CDR1 SEHNR, CDR2 FQNEAQ (reference sequence). The length of the CDR3 is 16 residues. J lost 3 bases, V lost 0 bases, and 4 bases had no gene match. The CDR3 DNA is TGTGCCAGCAGCTTAGCAGTCCTAGCGGGGGAAGAGACCCAGTACTTC. Translating it yields CASSLAVLAGEETQYF.

V is TRBV29-1 and J is TRBJ1-4, with D possibly TRBD1 on 5 matching bases. Germline loops: CDR1 SQVTM, CDR2 ANQGSEA. V was pared by 3 bases and J by 11 bases, with 19 bases between. The CDR3 totals 14 residues. Here the CDR3 reads CSVEGQANVGKLFF. CDR3 in DNA: TGCAGCGTTGAGGGGCAGGCGAACGTGGGGAAACTGTTTTTT.

This sequence joins TRBV5-1 and TRBJ1-2, with TRBD1 as a possible D gene (5 bases). The ends were cut back, 0 bases at V and 8 bases at J, with 17 bases in the middle. Germline lookup yields CDR1 SGHRS and CDR2 YFSETQ. The CDR3 sequence is 15 residues long. The chain's CDR3 is CASSLARGGVEGYTF. In nucleotides, the CDR3 is TGCGCCAGCAGCTTGGCCCGTGGGGGAGTGGAAGGCTACACCTTC.

The chain combines TRBV3-1 with TRBJ1-3, with D uncertain. The CDR3 covers 18 residues. CDR1 and CDR2 from the germline V gene are LGHDT and YNNKEL (reference sequence). V was trimmed by 0 bases and J by 0 bases, leaving 15 bases between them. CDR3: CASSQDPTGVFSGNTIYF. Here the CDR3 DNA reads TGTGCCAGCAGCCAAGATCCCACCGGCGTCTTCTCTGGAAACACCATATATTTT.

This clonotype was counted a single time. The chain carries TRBV18 and TRBJ2-7; tentatively, D is TRBD1 or TRBD2 (5 bases each). The CDR3 sequence is 14 residues long. In germline, CDR1 is KGHSH, CDR2 LQKENI. Trimming took 3 bases from V and 2 from J, leaving 11 bases between them. Here the CDR3 reads CASSPRDGPYEQYF. CDR3 DNA sequence: TGTGCCAGCTCACCCCGGGACGGCCCCTACGAGCAGTACTTC.

The chain couples TRBV29-1 to TRBJ1-1; tentative D call: TRBD1 (5 bases). V lost 3 bases to trimming and J lost 0 bases, with 14 bases between them. The CDR3 covers 15 residues. Looked up from germline, CDR1 is SQVTM and CDR2 is ANQGSEA. The CDR3 DNA reads as TGCAGCGTTGATCGGGGGTGGGCCTTGAACACTGAAGCTTTCTTT. This gives the protein CSVDRGWALNTEAFF. The entire variable domain, with the rest obtained from reference TRBV29-1 and TRBJ1-1, is as follows: SAVISQKPSRDICQRGTSLTIQCQVDSQVTMMFWYRQQPGQSLTLIATANQGSEATYESGFVIDKFPISRPNLTFSTLTVSNMSPEDSSIYLCSVDRGWALNTEAFFGQGTRLTVV.

This clonotype was counted a single time. CDR3 protein: CSVPGGTSTDTQYF. The DNA for the CDR3 is TGCAGCGTCCCCGGCGGGACTAGCACAGATACGCAGTATTTT. This rearrangement joins TRBV29-1 to TRBJ2-3; D possibly corresponds to TRBD2 (6 bases). The CDR3 is 14 amino acids. Germline CDR1 and CDR2: SQVTM and ANQGSEA. Trimming removed 6 bases from V and 0 bases from J, with 13 bases in between.

This clonotype was seen more than once but under ten times. This chain uses TRBV30 with TRBJ1-5; no reliable D call. The CDR3 has 14 residues. Germline V gene lookup returns CDR1 GTSNPN and CDR2 SVGIG (reference sequence). Trimming pared 3 bases from V and 4 bases from J, leaving 13 bases between. CDR3 region: CAWSAAGINQPQHF. The CDR3 DNA is TGTGCCTGGAGCGCGGCAGGAATAAATCAGCCCCAGCATTTT. The variable domain in full, with the rest retrieved from reference TRBV30 and TRBJ1-5, is SQTIHQWPATLVQPVGSPLSLECTVEGTSNPNLYWYRQAAGRGLQLLFYSVGIGQISSEVPQNLSASRPQDRQFILSSKKLLLSDSGFYLCAWSAAGINQPQHFGDGTRLSIL.

The chain has TRBV27 and TRBJ2-1; 8 positions agree with TRBD2. The CDR3 extends over 15 amino acids. The germline V gene has CDR1 MNHEY and CDR2 SMNVEV (reference sequence). Trimming took 6 bases from V and 4 from J; bases not matched to a gene: 8. The chain's CDR3 is CASRGVERGYNEQFF. CDR3 DNA: TGTGCCAGCAGGGGGGTAGAGCGGGGGTACAATGAGCAGTTCTTC.

This chain links TRBV2 with TRBJ2-7; D gene uncertain. The germline V and J ends were trimmed by 7 bases and 0 bases, with 10 bases remaining between them. The CDR3 extends over 13 amino acids. Per the germline V gene, CDR1 is SNHLY and CDR2 is FYNNEI. As DNA, the CDR3 is TGTGCCAGCACCAGGCAGAGCTCCTACGAGCAGTACGTC. Translating it yields CASTRQSSYEQYV.

The CDR3 spells CASSDPFRGDYGYTF. DNA of the CDR3: TGTGCCAGCAGTGATCCCTTCAGGGGGGACTATGGCTACACCTTC. The V and J genes are TRBV25-1 and TRBJ1-2; 7 nucleotides agree with TRBD1. This CDR3 contains 15 residues. Trimming removed 3 bases from V and 3 bases from J; junction bases left unmatched: 7. Germline lookup yields CDR1 MGHDK and CDR2 SYGVNS.

This clonotype was detected only a few times. The genes are TRBV7-9 and TRBJ2-7; D is unclear. Germline V CDR1 and CDR2: SEHNR, FQNEAQ (reference sequence). This CDR3 comprises 13 residues. The ends were cut back, 3 bases at V and 0 bases at J, with 6 bases in the middle. CDR3 in amino acids: CASSLAFSYEQYV. The CDR3 DNA reads TGTGCCAGCAGCTTGGCTTTCTCCTACGAGCAGTACGTC.

This rearrangement joins TRBV4-1 to TRBJ1-2, with 9 bases aligning to TRBD1. CDR1 and CDR2 from the germline V gene are MGHRA and YSYEKL. Trimming removed 3 bases from V and 6 bases from J; junction bases left unmatched: 11. The CDR3 spans 16 residues. The DNA of the CDR3 is TGCGCCAGCAGCCATGTCCCGGGACAGGGCGTTCATGGCTACACCTTC. Amino acids: CASSHVPGQGVHGYTF.

The rearrangement uses TRBV20-1 and TRBJ1-1; D ambiguous. V was trimmed by 3 bases and J by 0 bases, leaving 8 bases between them. Germline-derived CDR1 and CDR2 are DFQATT and SNEGSKA (reference sequence). The CDR3 loop spans 13 amino acids. CDR3 sequence reads: CSARSVVNTEAFF. CDR3 sequence (DNA): TGCAGTGCTAGGTCGGTCGTGAACACTGAAGCTTTCTTT.

The chain joins TRBV20-1 to TRBJ2-7; 7 nucleotides agree with TRBD2. The junction had 7 bases not matched to a gene; V was cut back by 6 bases and J by 2 bases. This CDR3 has 13 residues. The germline CDR1 and CDR2 sequences are DFQATT and SNEGSKA (reference sequence). In DNA, the CDR3 is TGCAGTGCCTCACTAGCGAGGCCCTACGAGCAGTACTTC. This sequence encodes CSASLARPYEQYF.

This sequence joins TRBV20-1 and TRBJ2-1; D perhaps matches TRBD1 (6 bases). Germline lookup yields CDR1 DFQATT and CDR2 SNEGSKA (reference sequence). CDR3 length: 14 amino acids. With 5 bases removed from V and 0 bases from J, the gap between germline ends came to 11 bases. CDR3 nucleotides: TGCAGTGCTCGACAGGCCGGCTCCTACAATGAGCAGTTCTTC. Translation: CSARQAGSYNEQFF.

The table lists this clonotype with a count of one. The chain joins TRBV13 to TRBJ1-1; D perhaps matches TRBD1 (5 bases). Trimming cost V 5 bases and J 1 base, with 14 bases left between them. This CDR3 comprises 15 residues. Germline V gene sequence: CDR1 PRHDT, CDR2 FYEKMQ (reference sequence). CDR3 bases: TGTGCCAGCAGCCCCCCGGGGGTGTCGAACACTGAAGCTTTCTTT. Protein: CASSPPGVSNTEAFF.

V gene TRBV4-2 combines with J gene TRBJ2-7; the match to TRBD1 covers 7 bases. The trim removed 4 bases at V and 3 bases at J, leaving 6 bases unmatched. The CDR3 has 14 amino acids. In germline, CDR1 is LGHNA, CDR2 YNFKEQ. CDR3 region: CASSPGQKGYEQYF. Written as DNA, the CDR3 is TGTGCCAGCAGCCCGGGACAGAAAGGCTACGAGCAGTACTTC.

This chain links TRBV6-2 or TRBV6-3 with TRBJ2-1; a weak D match, TRBD2 (6 bases). V was shortened by 5 bases and J by 7 bases, with 12 bases between the two germline ends. Germline V gene sequence: CDR1 MNHEY, CDR2 SVGEGT. This CDR3 is 13 amino acids long. This chain's CDR3 is CASSLGRRNEQFF. The CDR3 bases are TGTGCCAGCAGTCTGGGGAGGCGAAATGAGCAGTTCTTC.

This chain joins TRBV9 and TRBJ1-5; no firm D call. V lost 3 bases and J lost 1, with 8 bases in between. This CDR3 has 14 residues. CDR1 and CDR2 from the germline V gene are SGDLS and YYNGEE. The CDR3: CASSADLSNQPQHF. CDR3 bases: TGTGCCAGCAGCGCAGACTTAAGCAATCAGCCCCAGCATTTT.

In its sample, this clonotype was seen once. V and J are TRBV5-1 and TRBJ1-1; the match to TRBD1 covers 9 bases. Germline assignment: CDR1 SGHRS and CDR2 YFSETQ. With 3 bases clipped from V and 4 bases from J, the junction kept 7 bases outside the gene matches. The CDR3 has 15 amino acids. The CDR3 region is CASSSAGTGPTEAFF. CDR3 coding DNA: TGCGCCAGCAGCTCGGCGGGGACAGGGCCCACTGAAGCTTTCTTT. The full variable domain, in which reference TRBV5-1 and TRBJ1-1 provide the parts outside the CDR3, is KAGVTQTPRYLIKTRGQQVTLSCSPISGHRSVSWYQQTPGQGLQFLFEYFSETQRNKGNFPGRFSGRQFSNSRSEMNVSTLELGDSALYLCASSSAGTGPTEAFFGQGTRLTVV.

J is TRBJ2-5 and V is TRBV18; possibly TRBD1 for D (5 bases). Trimming stripped 6 bases from V and 0 bases from J, with 11 bases between. Germline V gene sequence: CDR1 KGHSH, CDR2 LQKENI. The CDR3 is 14 amino acids. CDR3 in DNA: TGTGCCAGCTCTCCGTCGACAGACCAAGAGACCCAGTACTTC. Translation gives CASSPSTDQETQYF.

CDR3 nucleotides: TGTGCCAGCAGGTTGGGACAGGGGAGGCCAGATACGCAGTATTTT. It yields the protein CASRLGQGRPDTQYF. The chain uses TRBV12-3 or TRBV12-4 and TRBJ2-3; TRBD1 agrees at 10 bases. The junction had 7 bases not matched to a gene; V was cut back by 6 bases and J by 4 bases. This CDR3 spans 15 amino acids.

This sequence joins TRBV12-3 or TRBV12-4 and TRBJ2-1, with D perhaps TRBD1 or TRBD2 (5 bases each). The CDR3 loop spans 15 amino acids. V was clipped by 4 bases and J by 4 bases, with 14 bases between them. In nucleotides, the CDR3 is TGTGCCAGCAGTTCGGAGGCGGACATTTACAATGAGCAGTTCTTC. It codes for CASSSEADIYNEQFF.

The chain combines TRBV13 with TRBJ1-5; D is undetermined. V lost 5 bases and J 7 bases, leaving 15 bases between the germline ends. The CDR3 consists of 14 residues. CDR1 PRHDT and CDR2 FYEKMQ come from the germline V gene (reference sequence). The CDR3, as DNA: TGTGCCAGCAGCCTCCAAGGCCCTCGACAGCCCCAGCATTTT. Amino acids: CASSLQGPRQPQHF. Supplemented by reference TRBV13 and TRBJ1-5, the full variable domain reads AAGVIQSPRHLIKEKRETATLKCYPIPRHDTVYWYQQGPGQDPQFLISFYEKMQSDKGSIPDRFSAQQFSDYHSELNMSSLELGDSALYFCASSLQGPRQPQHFGDGTRLSIL.

This clonotype is a singleton in its sample. V gene TRBV29-1 combines with J gene TRBJ2-1; 8 nucleotides line up with TRBD2. Germline V gives CDR1 SQVTM, CDR2 ANQGSEA. V trimming: 4 bases; J trimming: 8 bases; junction bases outside the gene matches: 19. The CDR3 covers 17 residues. CDR3 nucleotide sequence: TGCAGCGTTGTTGGAGCGGGGGTACTTGGACGGAGAGATGAGCAGTTCTTC. Its translation: CSVVGAGVLGRRDEQFF.

The rearrangement links TRBV2 to TRBJ2-7, with D perhaps assigned TRBD1 or TRBD2 (5 bases each). CDR3 length: 19 residues. CDR1 and CDR2 from the germline V gene are SNHLY and FYNNEI. V lost 0 bases and J 2 bases, leaving 23 bases between the germline ends. CDR3 sequence: CASSEAIGARDAGPYEQYF. Here the CDR3 DNA reads TGTGCCAGCAGTGAAGCGATCGGGGCGAGAGACGCCGGACCCTACGAGCAGTACTTC.

The CDR3: CASSLSSGGIYEQYF. CDR3 DNA: TGTGCCAGCAGCTTAAGCAGCGGGGGCATCTACGAGCAGTACTTC. The chain uses TRBV7-6 and TRBJ2-7; 8 bases line up with TRBD2. The trim removed 2 bases at V and 3 bases at J, leaving 6 bases unmatched. The CDR3 totals 15 residues. In germline, CDR1 is SGHVS, CDR2 FNYEAQ.

The chain links TRBV4-1 to TRBJ2-5; 7 nucleotides agree with TRBD1. This CDR3 spans 14 amino acids. J lost 2 bases, V lost 5 bases, and 5 bases had no gene match. CDR1 MGHRA and CDR2 YSYEKL come from the germline V gene. CDR3 loop: CASSFGTDQETQYF. DNA for the CDR3: TGCGCCAGCAGCTTTGGGACAGATCAAGAGACCCAGTACTTC.